This TCR beta chain comes out of a study of shared clonotypes between healthy human individuals. Points from the study as a whole: Sequencing depth was expected to affect clonotype sharing among donors. Limited genetic and exposure-history diversity came from having few donors.

Genomic DNA for unsorted samples, which was extracted with the QIAamp DNA Blood Mini kit, came from roughly 100 million PBMCs. Scientists sequenced DNA from unsorted PBMC on ten immunoSEQ deep assay plates. TCRdb's copy holds only in-frame clones and misses some; the assay was immunoSEQ multiplex PCR. Here the sample spans some 500,000 clones, 70% to 80% being singletons. In its sample, this clone was seen once. Its antigen is currently unknown. A far larger clone is off by one base, so a read error is likely. The source of this sequence is a woman in her thirties or forties in good health. Some clones in this sample may be carry-over from other donors' samples. Sequenced: PBMCs.

The CDR3 region is CSVRETGKGANYSYTF. DNA of the CDR3: TGCAGCGTTCGTGAAACAGGGAAAGGAGCTAACTATAGCTACACCTTC. The chain is built from TRBV29-1 and TRBJ1-2; a weak D match, TRBD1 (6 bases). This CDR3 comprises 16 residues. The germline gives CDR1 SQVTM, CDR2 ANQGSEA.